The rows below give T cell receptor beta chains drawn from one sample of a study of T cell repertoires in cytomegalovirus infection. TCRdb passed the reads through MiXCR, listing each CDR3 protein once. This sample carries 100,000 to 150,000 distinct CDR3 sequences, 30% to 40% of them seen once, and the ten largest clones take approximately 50%. Their antigens remain unidentified. Sequencing used CD8+ T cells from cultured PBMCs, obtained from culture after CMV antigen stimulation. These receptors originate from a human donor in good health (CMV status not recorded). Some clones in this sample may be carry-over from other donors' samples. Each CDR3 is given with its conserved first and last residue. The D gene is left open where the match is weak. Not every row has a clone size; where given, it reads once, few, many or a size class.

clone_size	v_call	d_call	j_call	cdr3_nt	cdr3_aa
NA	TRBV20-1	TRBD2	TRBJ2-3	TGCAGTGCCACGCCGGGGGGGCTACGGGAAGATACGCAGTATTTT	CSATPGGLREDTQYF
NA	TRBV5-3	NA	TRBJ1-2	TGTGCCAGCAGCTTCGTAACGTCGGCATCCTATGGCTACACCTTC	CASSFVTSASYGYTF
few	TRBV7-8	NA	TRBJ2-1	TGTGCCAGCAGCTTATTGGACCACAATGAGCAGTTCTTC	CASSLLDHNEQFF
few	TRBV7-9	NA	TRBJ2-5	TGTGCCAGCAGCTTACCTGGGACAAAATTCCAAGAGACCCAGTACTTC	CASSLPGTKFQETQYF
many	TRBV7-8	TRBD2	TRBJ2-3	TGTGCCAGCAGCCTTCGGAGCGGGGGGGCCACAGATACGCAGTATTTT	CASSLRSGGATDTQYF
few	TRBV5-1	TRBD1	TRBJ1-1	TGCGCCAGCAGCTATAGTCAGGGGGCGAGGACTGAAGCTTTCTTT	CASSYSQGARTEAFF
many	TRBV7-9	TRBD1	TRBJ1-1	TGTGCCAGCAGCTTAGTGCAGGGGGAAAGCACTGAAGCTTTCTTT	CASSLVQGESTEAFF
NA	TRBV5-1	NA	TRBJ2-7	TGCGCCAGCAGCTTGGACAGGGGGAGGGACGAGCAGTACTTC	CASSLDRGRDEQYF
NA	TRBV7-9	NA	TRBJ1-4	TGTGCCAGCAGCTCGGGGCCCGTTGAAAAACTGTTTTTT	CASSSGPVEKLFF
few	TRBV7-2	NA	TRBJ2-7	TGTGCCAGCAGCTTAGCCGGTTGGGCAGGGTTTTTCCTTGTTGGCTACGAGCAGTACTTC	CASSLAGWAGFFLVGYEQYF
NA	TRBV6-2/TRBV6-3	NA	TRBJ2-7	TGTGCCAGCAGTTCTAGGACAATCAGCCGGACCTCCTACGAGCAGTACTTC	CASSSRTISRTSYEQYF
many	TRBV4-3	NA	TRBJ2-3	TGCGCCAGCAGCCAAGATACGGGGGCGACAGATACGCAGTATTTT	CASSQDTGATDTQYF
few	TRBV4-3	TRBD1	TRBJ2-7	TGCGCCAGCAGCCAAGACCGAGCCAGGGGGCTCTACGAGCAGTACTTC	CASSQDRARGLYEQYF
NA	TRBV9	NA	TRBJ2-1	TGTGCCAGCAGCGTACAAGGGCGGGACTTTTACAATGAGCAGTTCTTC	CASSVQGRDFYNEQFF
NA	TRBV2	NA	TRBJ2-5	TGTGCCAGCAGTGAAGGGGTTCGTGAGACCCAGTACTTC	CASSEGVRETQYF
few	TRBV25-1	NA	TRBJ1-5	TGTGCCAGCAGTTTAGCCAATTCGGGACTTCAGCATTTT	CASSLANSGLQHF
NA	TRBV15	TRBD2	TRBJ2-1	TGTGCCACCAGCCCGTTGAGGCTAGCGGGGGTTGAGCAGTTCTTC	CATSPLRLAGVEQFF
NA	TRBV7-8	TRBD2	TRBJ2-7	TGTGCCAGCAGCTTAGGGGGACTAGCGGGGGACTACGAGCAGTACTTC	CASSLGGLAGDYEQYF
few	TRBV4-1	TRBD1	TRBJ2-1	TGCGCCAGCAGCCAACCTCCTTTCACCCGGGACAGAAATGAGCAGTTCTTC	CASSQPPFTRDRNEQFF
few	TRBV7-4	NA	TRBJ1-2	TGTGCCAGCAGCAATTCGCGTGAGCCCAGGGCAGACAACTATGGCTACACCTTC	CASSNSREPRADNYGYTF
few	TRBV20-1	NA	TRBJ2-4	TGCAGTGTCCCGGGCCGACTAGCCAAAAACATTCAGTACTTC	CSVPGRLAKNIQYF
many	TRBV7-8	NA	TRBJ1-2	TGTGCCAGCAATATGGGACGGGGGAACTATGGCTACACCTTC	CASNMGRGNYGYTF
few	TRBV6-5	TRBD1	TRBJ1-6	TGTGCCAGCAGTTACTCGAGGGGACAGGGGGCCGAAAATTCACCCCTCCACTTT	CASSYSRGQGAENSPLHF
many	TRBV7-6	NA	TRBJ2-7	TGTGCCAGCAGCCCCAAGGGCCTCTACGAGCAGTACTTC	CASSPKGLYEQYF
many	TRBV7-2	TRBD1	TRBJ1-1	TGTGCCAGCAGCTGGACAGGGGAGATTGAAGCTTTCTTT	CASSWTGEIEAFF
many	TRBV7-2	TRBD1	TRBJ2-1	TGTGCCAGCAGCTTAGTTTTTGGACAGGGTGGTTGGAATGAGCAGTTCTTC	CASSLVFGQGGWNEQFF
NA	TRBV7-8	NA	TRBJ2-7	TGTGCCAGCAGCGCAGCCACGCGCCCCGCGGACGAGCAGTACTTC	CASSAATRPADEQYF
NA	TRBV14	NA	TRBJ2-5	TGTGCCAGCAGCAAGGATATGATCCAAGAGACCCAGTACTTC	CASSKDMIQETQYF
few	TRBV7-2	TRBD1	TRBJ1-6	TGTGCCAGCAGCTTCAGCAAACTAGGACAGGTGGCTTCACCCCTCCACTTT	CASSFSKLGQVASPLHF
many	TRBV12-3/TRBV12-4	NA	TRBJ1-5	TGTGCCAGCAGCCTCGGTGGCCGCCTCAATCAGCCCCAGCATTTT	CASSLGGRLNQPQHF
few	TRBV6-1	NA	TRBJ2-7	TGTGCCAGCAGTGAAGGGAGGGAGACAGGGCTTTTGGGAGAGCAGTACTTC	CASSEGRETGLLGEQYF
NA	TRBV15	TRBD1	TRBJ1-1	TGTGCCACCAGCATCCCATACAGGGGGCTTGGCACTGAAGCTTTCTTT	CATSIPYRGLGTEAFF
NA	TRBV4-2	TRBD2	TRBJ2-3	TGTGCCAGCAGACATAGCGGGGGGTCAACAGATACGCAGTATTTT	CASRHSGGSTDTQYF
NA	TRBV12-3/TRBV12-4	TRBD1	TRBJ1-1	TGTGCCAGCAGCCCGGGGACAGGGACAGCTTTCTTT	CASSPGTGTAFF
few	TRBV7-2	NA	TRBJ2-5	TGTGCCAGCAGCCAGATCGGGGGTTTACAAGAGACCCAGTACTTC	CASSQIGGLQETQYF
NA	TRBV13	NA	TRBJ2-7	TGTGCCAGCAGCTGGGGCGGGGGCGACGAGCAGTACTTC	CASSWGGGDEQYF
many	TRBV7-2	TRBD2	TRBJ2-5	TGTGCCAGCAGCTCAATGCTACTAGCGGGGGGTGGAGAGACCCAGTACTTC	CASSSMLLAGGGETQYF
few	TRBV28	NA	TRBJ2-2	TGTGCCAGCAACCCAGCCTACACCGGGGAGCTGTTTTTT	CASNPAYTGELFF
NA	TRBV6-5	NA	TRBJ2-3	TGTGCCAGCAGTCGGCTAGGGGTTAGCACAGATACGCAGTATTTT	CASSRLGVSTDTQYF
NA	TRBV7-6	NA	TRBJ1-5	TGTGCCAGCAGCCCCAACCGGGGCAGCGTCAACCTAATTCATCAGCCCCAGCATTTT	CASSPNRGSVNLIHQPQHF
NA	TRBV4-1	NA	TRBJ1-2	TGCGCCAGCAGCCAAACAGGATCCCTCCCGTATGGCTACACCTTC	CASSQTGSLPYGYTF
many	TRBV7-2	NA	TRBJ2-7	TGTGCCAGCAGCTTAGGGACCCCGAGGGAGCAGTACTTC	CASSLGTPREQYF
NA	TRBV20-1	TRBD2	TRBJ2-1	TGCAGTGCTACCCTTAGGCTCTTAGCGGGGGGAGATTACAATGAGCAGTTCTTC	CSATLRLLAGGDYNEQFF
NA	TRBV11-2	TRBD1	TRBJ1-2	TGTGCCAGCAGCCTGACAGGGGGCGTCGATGGCTACACCTTC	CASSLTGGVDGYTF
NA	TRBV6-5	NA	TRBJ1-2	TGTGCCAGCAGTTACTCGCCGGAGCCTTCTATTGGCGGCTACACCTTC	CASSYSPEPSIGGYTF
NA	TRBV13	NA	TRBJ1-4	TGTGCCAGCAGCTTAGGCCTGACTTGGGGGCATGAAAAACTGTTTTTT	CASSLGLTWGHEKLFF
NA	TRBV12-3/TRBV12-4	NA	TRBJ1-5	TGTGCCAGCAGTGATTGGGGATTGGGTCAGCCCCAGCATTTT	CASSDWGLGQPQHF
NA	TRBV6-5	NA	TRBJ2-1	TGTGCCAGCGGGGGACGACTGGAGGGCTACAATGAGCAGTTCTTC	CASGGRLEGYNEQFF
NA	TRBV12-3/TRBV12-4	NA	TRBJ2-5	TGTGCCAGCAGTTTATGGAACCGACAAGAGACCCAGTACTTC	CASSLWNRQETQYF
NA	TRBV6-6	NA	TRBJ1-1	TGTGCCAGCAGTCTCCTTAACAGGGTCGGGAACACTGAAGCTTTCTTT	CASSLLNRVGNTEAFF
few	TRBV4-1	TRBD2	TRBJ2-1	TGCGCCAGCAGCCAAGTACCTAGCGGCAATGAGCAGTTCTTC	CASSQVPSGNEQFF
NA	TRBV5-6	NA	TRBJ1-1	TGTGCCAGCAGCTTGCCAGGAGAGAACACTGAAGCTTTCTTT	CASSLPGENTEAFF
many	TRBV6-4	TRBD1	TRBJ1-2	TGTGCCAGCAGTGGATCGACAGGGGGAGGCTACACCTTC	CASSGSTGGGYTF
many	TRBV7-2	TRBD2	TRBJ2-5	TGTGCCAGCAGCTTAGCACTAGCGGGCCGACTAGAGACCCAGTACTTC	CASSLALAGRLETQYF
many	TRBV7-6	NA	TRBJ2-5	TGTGCCAGCAGCTTAGGAGGACAGCTACACCAAGAGACCCAGTACTTC	CASSLGGQLHQETQYF